Presented here are 10 T cell receptor beta chains from one specimen sequenced in a study of cytomegalovirus exposure and HLA in healthy donors. Only in-frame clones appear in the TCRdb table, and some are missing; sequencing was by immunoSEQ multiplex PCR. This sample has around 180,000 clones; approximately 88% occur once, and the top ten carry roughly 7%. Sequencing used PBMCs. The receptors come from a man in his late teens or twenties in good health and CMV-seropositive.

The chain combines TRBV6-1 with TRBJ2-7; 10 positions agree with TRBD1. This CDR3 comprises 14 residues. V dropped 5 bases and J dropped 7; count of bases not matched to a gene: 8. Germline CDR1 and CDR2: MNHNS and SASEGT. The CDR3 loop is CASSLDRGFREQYF. The CDR3 nucleotides are TGTGCCAGCAGTTTGGACAGGGGGTTTAGGGAGCAGTACTTC.

The rearrangement links TRBV9 to TRBJ2-7, with 7 positions matching TRBD2. V gave up 4 bases and J gave up 4 bases; unmatched junction bases: 11. Germline-derived CDR1 and CDR2 are SGDLS and YYNGEE. The CDR3 contains 15 residues. The CDR3 loop is CASSPRGGEGYEQYF. As DNA, the CDR3 is TGTGCCAGCAGCCCCCGGGGAGGGGAGGGGTACGAGCAGTACTTC.

The CDR3 DNA follows: TGTGCCAGCAGTCCTCACACCGGGGAGCTGTTTTTT. Translating gives CASSPHTGELFF. The gene calls are TRBV6-6 and TRBJ2-2; no clear D. CDR3 length: 12 residues. The ends were cut back, 5 bases at V and 3 bases at J, with 4 bases in the middle. Germline V gives CDR1 MNHNY, CDR2 SVGAGI (reference sequence).

The chain employs TRBV7-7 and TRBJ1-2; D is unresolved. Germline V lookup: CDR1 SSHAT, CDR2 FNYEAQ (reference sequence). The CDR3 is made up of 16 amino acids. V was shortened by 7 bases and J by 4 bases, with 22 bases between the two germline ends. CDR3: CASTQPRVGEGYGYTF. In nucleotides, the CDR3 is TGTGCCAGCACCCAACCCCGGGTGGGCGAGGGCTATGGCTACACCTTC.

The chain recombines TRBV9 with TRBJ2-2; possibly TRBD2 for D (7 bases). Per germline, CDR1 SGDLS and CDR2 YYNGEE. V was pared by 4 bases and J by 6 bases, with 10 bases between. This CDR3 spans 13 amino acids. CDR3 sequence: CASSPGGAGELFF. The CDR3, as DNA: TGTGCCAGCAGCCCGGGGGGCGCCGGGGAGCTGTTTTTT.

This clone was recorded only once. The genes are TRBV6-4 and TRBJ2-1; 7 positions agree with TRBD2. The CDR3 loop spans 14 amino acids. Germline V gene data show CDR1 as MRHNA and CDR2 as SNTAGT. V was clipped by 8 bases and J by 3 bases; unmatched bases: 7. The chain's CDR3 is CASSSGDGYNEQFF. For the CDR3, the DNA is TGTGCCAGCTCCAGCGGGGACGGCTACAATGAGCAGTTCTTC.

This chain links TRBV4-2 with TRBJ2-4, with 11 nucleotides matching TRBD2. CDR1 and CDR2 (germline): LGHNA, YNFKEQ. The CDR3 is 15 amino acids. The ends lost 2 bases at V and 7 bases at J; junction bases unmatched: 4. This CDR3 reads CASSQLAGGGNIQYF. For the CDR3, the DNA is TGTGCCAGCAGCCAACTAGCGGGAGGCGGGAACATTCAGTACTTC.

The chain employs TRBV30 and TRBJ2-3, with TRBD2 as a possible D gene (6 bases). The CDR3 loop spans 14 amino acids. In germline, CDR1 is GTSNPN, CDR2 SVGIG (reference sequence). Trimming cost V 2 bases and J 4 bases, with 13 bases left between them. The CDR3 DNA reads as TGTGCCTGGAGTAGGGCGGGAAGGGCAGATACGCAGTATTTT. Amino acids: CAWSRAGRADTQYF.

The rearrangement uses TRBV27 and TRBJ2-7; 8 nucleotides line up with TRBD2. In germline, CDR1 is MNHEY, CDR2 SMNVEV (reference sequence). Losses at the gene ends were 6 bases for V and 0 bases for J; bases not matched to a gene: 10. The CDR3 consists of 16 residues. CDR3 sequence reads: CASSFLSGSSSYEQYF. The DNA of the CDR3 is TGTGCCAGCAGCTTCTTAAGCGGGAGTTCCTCCTACGAGCAGTACTTC.

The rearrangement joins TRBV9 to TRBJ2-1, with 10 bases that match TRBD2. The CDR3 extends over 17 amino acids. Germline V CDR1 and CDR2: SGDLS, YYNGEE. Trimming at V came to 0 bases and at J to 4 bases, leaving 7 bases not matched to a gene. The CDR3 nucleotides are TGTGCCAGCAGCGTAGCACTAGCGGGAAGAGGATACAATGAGCAGTTCTTC. Translated: CASSVALAGRGYNEQFF.